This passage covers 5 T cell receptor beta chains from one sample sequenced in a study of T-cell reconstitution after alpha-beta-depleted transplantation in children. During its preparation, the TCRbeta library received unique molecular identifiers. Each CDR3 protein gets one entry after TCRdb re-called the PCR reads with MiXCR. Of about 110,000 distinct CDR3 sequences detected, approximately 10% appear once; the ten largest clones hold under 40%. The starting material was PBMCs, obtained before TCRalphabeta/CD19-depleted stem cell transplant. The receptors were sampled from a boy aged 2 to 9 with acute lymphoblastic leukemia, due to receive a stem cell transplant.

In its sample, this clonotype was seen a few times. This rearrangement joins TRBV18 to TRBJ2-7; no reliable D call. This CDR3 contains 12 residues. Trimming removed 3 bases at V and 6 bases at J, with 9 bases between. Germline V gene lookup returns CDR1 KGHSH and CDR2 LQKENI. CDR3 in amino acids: CASSPTITEQYF. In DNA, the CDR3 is TGTGCCAGCTCACCCACTATCACCGAGCAGTACTTC.

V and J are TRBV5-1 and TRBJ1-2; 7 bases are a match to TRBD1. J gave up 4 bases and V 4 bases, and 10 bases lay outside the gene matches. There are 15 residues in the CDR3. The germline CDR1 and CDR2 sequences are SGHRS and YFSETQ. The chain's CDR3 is CASSADRESIYGYTF. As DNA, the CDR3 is TGCGCCAGCAGCGCCGACAGGGAATCGATCTATGGCTACACCTTC.

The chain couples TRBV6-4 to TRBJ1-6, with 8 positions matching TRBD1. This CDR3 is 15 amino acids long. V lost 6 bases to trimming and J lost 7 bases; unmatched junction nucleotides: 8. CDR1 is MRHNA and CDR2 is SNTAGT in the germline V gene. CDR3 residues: CASRPTQGVNSPLHF. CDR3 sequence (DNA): TGTGCCAGCAGACCGACACAGGGGGTGAATTCACCCCTCCACTTT.

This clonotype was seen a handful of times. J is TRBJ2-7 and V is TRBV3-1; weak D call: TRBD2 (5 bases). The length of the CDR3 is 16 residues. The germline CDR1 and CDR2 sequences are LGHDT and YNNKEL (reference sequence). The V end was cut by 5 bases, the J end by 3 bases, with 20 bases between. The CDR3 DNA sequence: TGTGCCAGCAGCTATTTCCGGGAACTCGGGGTCTACGAGCAGTACTTC. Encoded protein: CASSYFRELGVYEQYF.

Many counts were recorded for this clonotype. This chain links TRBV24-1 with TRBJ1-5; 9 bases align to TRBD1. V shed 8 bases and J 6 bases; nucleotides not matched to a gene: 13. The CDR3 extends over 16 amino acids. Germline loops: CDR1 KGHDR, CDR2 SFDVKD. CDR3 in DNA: TGTGCCACCATCCCTTCCGGGACAGGGAATTGTCAGCCCCAGCATTTT. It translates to CATIPSGTGNCQPQHF.